A selection of T cell receptor beta chains follows, all from one sample in a study of cytomegalovirus exposure and HLA in healthy donors. Clones were read by immunoSEQ multiplex PCR, and TCRdb kept only the in-frame ones, dropping some. The sample holds tens of thousands of clones. Sequenced: PBMCs. The receptor set was obtained from a man aged 45-65 years in good health and CMV-seronegative. CDR3s include the opening cysteine and the closing phenylalanine or tryptophan. D genes are given only for firm matches.

J gene,D gene,V gene,CDR3 protein,CDR3 DNA
TRBJ2-7,.,TRBV9,CASSPQTGRSYEQYF,TGTGCCAGCAGCCCACAAACAGGGCGCTCCTACGAGCAGTACTTC
TRBJ2-3,TRBD2,TRBV5-1,CASSLSVAGGPSTDTQYF,TGCGCCAGCAGCTTGAGCGTAGCGGGGGGGCCTAGCACAGATACGCAGTATTTT
TRBJ1-6,.,TRBV5-6,CASSLGLSSPLHF,TGTGCCAGCAGCTTGGGGTTGAGTTCACCCCTCCACTTT
TRBJ2-1,TRBD1,TRBV18,CASSPGQGFNEQFF,TGTGCCAGCTCACCGGGACAGGGGTTCAATGAGCAGTTCTTC
TRBJ2-5,.,TRBV7-2,CASSFGSGGETQYF,TGTGCCAGCAGCTTCGGGTCCGGGGGAGAGACCCAGTACTTC
TRBJ1-2,TRBD1,TRBV6-6,CASSAQGGDGYTF,TGTGCCAGCAGTGCACAGGGGGGGGATGGCTACACCTTC
TRBJ2-1,.,TRBV7-9,CASSPRTDPYNEQFF,TGTGCCAGCAGCCCCAGGACAGATCCCTACAATGAGCAGTTCTTC
TRBJ2-5,.,TRBV7-8,CASSPSHEETQYF,TGTGCCAGCAGCCCAAGTCATGAGGAGACCCAGTACTTC
TRBJ1-2,TRBD1,TRBV6-1,CASSEVGGDYGYTF,TGTGCCAGCAGTGAAGTAGGGGGCGACTATGGCTACACCTTC
TRBJ1-1,.,TRBV11-1,CASSLVPIMNTEAFF,TGTGCCAGCAGCTTAGTCCCAATCATGAACACTGAAGCTTTCTTT
TRBJ1-1,.,TRBV19,CASSELLMNTEAFF,TGTGCCAGTAGTGAACTTCTCATGAACACTGAAGCTTTCTTT
TRBJ1-3,.,TRBV5-6,CASSFFSAGNTIYF,TGTGCCAGCAGCTTTTTCAGTGCTGGAAACACCATATATTTT
TRBJ2-3,TRBD1,TRBV5-4,CASSPGQGVIADTQYF,TGTGCCAGCAGCCCCGGACAGGGGGTTATCGCAGATACGCAGTATTTT
TRBJ2-7,TRBD2,TRBV6-5,CASSYSSGGGYEQYF,TGTGCCAGCAGTTACTCAAGCGGGGGGGGGTACGAGCAGTACTTC
TRBJ2-1,TRBD2,TRBV7-2,CASSWGLNSGPYNEQFF,TGTGCCAGCAGCTGGGGACTAAACAGCGGGCCATACAATGAGCAGTTCTTC
TRBJ1-4,.,TRBV7-2,CASSGQENEKLFF,TGTGCCAGCAGCGGGCAGGAAAATGAAAAACTGTTTTTT
TRBJ1-2,.,TRBV15,CATSRGSGTYGYTF,TGTGCCACCAGCAGAGGTTCAGGAACTTATGGCTACACCTTC
TRBJ2-7,.,TRBV19,CASRTQSKGSYEQYF,TGTGCCAGTCGGACTCAATCCAAAGGCTCCTACGAGCAGTACTTC
TRBJ1-2,.,TRBV9,CARGGRPNYGYTF,TGTGCCAGGGGGGGGAGGCCTAACTATGGCTACACCTTC
TRBJ2-2,.,TRBV25-1,CASSTWGDDTGELFF,TGTGCCAGCAGTACTTGGGGGGATGACACCGGGGAGCTGTTTTTT
TRBJ2-5,TRBD1,TRBV5-1,CASSPGQAVETQYF,TGCGCCAGCAGCCCGGGACAGGCGGTAGAGACCCAGTACTTC
TRBJ2-1,TRBD2,TRBV10-3,CAINGVLAGYNEQFF,TGTGCCATCAATGGGGTACTAGCGGGGTACAATGAGCAGTTCTTC
TRBJ1-2,TRBD1,TRBV19,CASSAPRQGWNYGYTF,TGTGCCAGTAGTGCTCCCAGACAGGGGTGGAACTATGGCTACACCTTC
TRBJ2-6,TRBD1,TRBV2,CASWDRVASPGANVLTF,TGTGCCAGCTGGGACAGGGTAGCCTCCCCTGGGGCCAACGTCCTGACTTTC
TRBJ2-7,TRBD2,TRBV6-1,CASSAGTSSSYEQYF,TGTGCCAGCAGCGCCGGGACTAGCTCCTCCTACGAGCAGTACTTC
TRBJ2-1,TRBD1,TRBV12-5,CASGTGAGDEQFF,TGTGCTAGTGGTACAGGGGCAGGTGATGAGCAGTTCTTC
TRBJ2-7,TRBD1,TRBV18,CASSPRQGAYEQYF,TGTGCCAGCTCACCCCGACAGGGTGCCTACGAGCAGTACTTC
TRBJ2-1,.,TRBV18,CASSPGGLSYNEQFF,TGTGCCAGCTCACCAGGCGGACTCTCCTACAATGAGCAGTTCTTC
TRBJ1-2,TRBD1,TRBV2,CANRQGSTNYGYTF,TGTGCCAACAGACAGGGCTCGACTAACTATGGCTACACCTTC
TRBJ2-5,TRBD2,TRBV5-4,CASSFAGGRETQYF,TGTGCCAGCAGCTTTGCGGGGGGCCGAGAGACCCAGTACTTC
TRBJ1-1,.,TRBV7-9,CASSPEGPYEAFF,TGTGCCAGCAGCCCGGAGGGCCCCTATGAAGCTTTCTTT